The sequence of this T cell receptor beta chain was determined in a study of blood T cells in healthy people across ages. The authors ran a second PCR of 7 to 11 cycles using a sample-barcoded 5' primer and a J-beta primer mix. TCRdb re-called the 5' RACE reads through MiXCR, storing one row per CDR3 protein. This table holds 650,000 to 1,000,000 distinct CDR3 sequences, about 36% found once. The V end lost 5 bases, the J end lost 7 bases, and 15 bases lay between the germline ends. The CDR3 contains 15 residues. This TCR came from a man younger than 35 in good health. The specimen was blood. J is TRBJ1-6 and V is TRBV12-3 or TRBV12-4; D perhaps matches TRBD1 (5 bases). The CDR3 DNA is TGTGCCAGCAGTCTTGGGGCAGGTAGAAATTCACCCCTCCACTTT. Translated: CASSLGAGRNSPLHF.